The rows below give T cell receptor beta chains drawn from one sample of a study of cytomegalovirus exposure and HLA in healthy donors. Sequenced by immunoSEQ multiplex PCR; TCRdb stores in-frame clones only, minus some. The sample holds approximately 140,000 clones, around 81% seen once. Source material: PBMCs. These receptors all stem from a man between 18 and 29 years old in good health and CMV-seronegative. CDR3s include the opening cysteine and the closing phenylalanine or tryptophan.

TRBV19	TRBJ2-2	CASRTGQVNTGELFF
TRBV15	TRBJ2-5	CATSRGTNQETQYF
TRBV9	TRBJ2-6	CASSALAGGISGANVLTF
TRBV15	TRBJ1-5	CATSRDRGSNQPQHF
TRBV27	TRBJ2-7	CASSFQQDTYEQYF
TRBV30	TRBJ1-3	CAWTPSGNTIYF
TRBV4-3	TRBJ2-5	CASSQDRGFQETQYF
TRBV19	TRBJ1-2	CASSKQGAHYGYTF
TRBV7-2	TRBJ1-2	CASSSWTGEGYTF
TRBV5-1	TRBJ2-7	CASSLAVGAPMYEQYF
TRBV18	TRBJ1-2	CASSQGQLTYGYTF
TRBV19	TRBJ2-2	CASSPRGTGELFF
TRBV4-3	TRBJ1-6	CASSQTFDAPLHF
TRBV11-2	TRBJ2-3	CASSQGPTQVGTDTQYF
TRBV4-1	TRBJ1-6	CASSKNREMIYNSPLHF
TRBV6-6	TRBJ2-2	CASTPWDSGELFF
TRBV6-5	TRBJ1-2	CASSTTGYGYTF
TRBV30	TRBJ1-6	CAWSVRYTSERSPLHF
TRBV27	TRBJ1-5	CARFDRDRRGDDQPQHF
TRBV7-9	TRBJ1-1	CASSSQGANTEAFF
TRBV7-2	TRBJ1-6	CASSSNRGQSPLHF
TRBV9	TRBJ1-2	CASSVEGDRIYGYTF
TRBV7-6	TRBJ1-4	CASSLDETDHEKLFF
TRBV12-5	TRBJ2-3	CASGRDRGTDTQYF
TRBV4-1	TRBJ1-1	CASSQGFSGTNTEAFF
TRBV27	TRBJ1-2	CASTIDAMTGANYGYTF
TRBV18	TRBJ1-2	CASQGGRMDANYGYTF
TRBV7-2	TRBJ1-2	CASSPRGDGGYTF
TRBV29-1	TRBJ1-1	CSVELSLNTEAFF
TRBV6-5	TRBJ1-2	CASSKGAYGYTF
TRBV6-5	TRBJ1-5	CASSYGLRQPQHF
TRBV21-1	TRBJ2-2	CASSKQDTGELFF
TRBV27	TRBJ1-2	CASSSKTGGNYGYTF
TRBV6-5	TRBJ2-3	CASSFRSADTQYF
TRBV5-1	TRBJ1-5	CASSLETLSHGQPQHF
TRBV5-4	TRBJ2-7	CASSLWGSGNSYEQYF
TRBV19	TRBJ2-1	CASHSPGLAGGREQFF
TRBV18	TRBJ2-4	CASSPLDRDIQYF
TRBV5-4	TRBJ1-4	CASSLIGGITNEKLFF
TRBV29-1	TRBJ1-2	CSASLKYGYTF
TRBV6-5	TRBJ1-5	CASSPWAHSNQPQHF
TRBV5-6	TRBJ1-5	CASSARQGQPQHF
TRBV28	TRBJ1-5	CASSLTNQPQHF
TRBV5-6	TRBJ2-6	CASSSGQKPSGANVLTF
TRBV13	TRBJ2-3	CASSHRGASTDTQYF
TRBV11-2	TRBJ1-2	CASSQSRGGWLEYGYTF
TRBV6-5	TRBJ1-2	CASSSTGGIDGYTF
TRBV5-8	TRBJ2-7	CASSLRGTSYEQYF